This is a list of T cell receptor beta chains from one sample in a study of identifying expanded T cells in peripheral blood. Assay: immunoSEQ multiplex PCR; the TCRdb copy retains only in-frame clones and omits some. The data show 91,000 or so clones, with around nine tenths seen just once and about 3.9% held by the top ten. Sequencing was done on a sample of blood. These receptors all come from a person aged 18 to 75 in good health. Each CDR3 is given with its conserved first and last residue. A D gene is named only where the DNA matches it firmly. Not all rows give a size; the values are once, few, many and, for expanded clones, a class.

J	D	size	V	CDR3	DNA
TRBJ1-2	TRBD1	.	TRBV5-1	CASSAGQGLYGYTF	TGCGCCAGCAGCGCCGGACAGGGACTCTATGGCTACACCTTC
TRBJ2-6	.	few	TRBV10-3	CAIEPGGVSGANVLTF	TGTGCCATCGAACCAGGGGGGGTCTCTGGGGCCAACGTCCTGACTTTC
TRBJ2-7	TRBD2	.	TRBV6-5	CASSLAGSYEQYF	TGTGCCAGTAGTCTAGCGGGGTCCTACGAGCAGTACTTC
TRBJ1-2	TRBD1	.	TRBV28	CASSTGGSYGYTF	TGTGCCAGCAGCACAGGGGGTAGCTATGGCTACACCTTC
TRBJ2-1	.	once	TRBV5-1	CASSFDGTDEQFF	TGCGCCAGCAGCTTCGATGGGACGGATGAGCAGTTCTTC
TRBJ2-1	TRBD2	.	TRBV5-1	CASSGGLAGYNEQFF	TGCGCCAGCAGCGGGGGACTAGCGGGATACAATGAGCAGTTCTTC
TRBJ1-5	.	.	TRBV9	CASSRAGDNQPQHF	TGTGCCAGCAGTAGGGCAGGGGACAATCAGCCCCAGCATTTT
TRBJ2-1	TRBD1	.	TRBV28	CASSLRDRANEQFF	TGTGCCAGCAGTTTGAGAGACAGGGCGAATGAGCAGTTCTTC
TRBJ2-5	.	.	TRBV19	CASSLATSQETQYF	TGTGCCAGTAGTCTAGCGACCAGCCAAGAGACCCAGTACTTC
TRBJ2-7	.	.	TRBV6-1	CASSEPYSRPSYEQYF	TGTGCCAGCAGTGAACCCTACTCCAGGCCTTCCTACGAGCAGTACTTC
TRBJ2-2	.	.	TRBV10-3	CAINKRTVNTGELFF	TGTGCCATCAACAAAAGGACGGTGAACACCGGGGAGCTGTTTTTT
TRBJ2-2	.	.	TRBV2	CASKGNGELFF	TGTGCCAGCAAGGGGAACGGGGAGCTGTTTTTT
TRBJ1-1	.	.	TRBV10-3	CAISVWGNTEAFF	TGTGCCATCAGTGTTTGGGGGAACACTGAAGCTTTCTTT
TRBJ1-2	TRBD1	few	TRBV5-6	CASSRGQVNYGYTF	TGTGCCAGCAGCCGGGGACAGGTTAACTATGGCTACACCTTC
TRBJ2-3	.	.	TRBV6-4	CASSERDTDTQYF	TGTGCCAGCAGTGAACGGGACACAGATACGCAGTATTTT
TRBJ2-7	TRBD2	.	TRBV5-6	CASSFSGVSEQYF	TGTGCCAGCAGCTTCAGCGGGGTCAGCGAGCAGTACTTC
TRBJ2-3	.	.	TRBV4-1	CASSLGGGAADTQYF	TGCGCCAGCAGCTTGGGGGGGGGCGCGGCGGATACGCAGTATTTT
TRBJ1-3	.	.	TRBV18	CASSPEGSGGNTIYF	TGTGCCAGCTCACCGGAGGGGTCCGGAGGAAACACCATATATTTT
TRBJ2-2	.	few	TRBV11-2	CASSLDPVGAGELFF	TGTGCCAGCAGCTTAGATCCGGTGGGAGCCGGGGAGCTGTTTTTT
TRBJ2-1	.	once	TRBV4-1	CASSQGTSIYNEQFF	TGCGCCAGCAGCCAAGGAACTAGCATCTACAATGAGCAGTTCTTC
TRBJ2-3	.	.	TRBV6-6	CASSVGSSTDTQYF	TGTGCCAGCAGCGTCGGTTCTAGCACAGATACGCAGTATTTT
TRBJ1-2	.	.	TRBV5-4	CASSPRGDYGYTF	TGTGCCAGCAGCCCCCGGGGCGACTATGGCTACACCTTC
TRBJ1-2	.	.	TRBV28	CASSWGESYGYTF	TGTGCCAGCAGCTGGGGGGAATCCTATGGCTACACCTTC
TRBJ1-6	TRBD1	once	TRBV6-5	CASSYSSGGNSPLHF	TGTGCCAGCAGTTACTCGTCAGGGGGTAATTCACCCCTCCACTTT
TRBJ2-5	.	.	TRBV5-1	CASSGRPQETQYF	TGCGCCAGCAGCGGAAGACCGCAAGAGACCCAGTACTTC
TRBJ2-5	TRBD1	.	TRBV5-1	CASSLGDRQETQYF	TGCGCCAGCAGCTTGGGGGACAGACAAGAGACCCAGTACTTC